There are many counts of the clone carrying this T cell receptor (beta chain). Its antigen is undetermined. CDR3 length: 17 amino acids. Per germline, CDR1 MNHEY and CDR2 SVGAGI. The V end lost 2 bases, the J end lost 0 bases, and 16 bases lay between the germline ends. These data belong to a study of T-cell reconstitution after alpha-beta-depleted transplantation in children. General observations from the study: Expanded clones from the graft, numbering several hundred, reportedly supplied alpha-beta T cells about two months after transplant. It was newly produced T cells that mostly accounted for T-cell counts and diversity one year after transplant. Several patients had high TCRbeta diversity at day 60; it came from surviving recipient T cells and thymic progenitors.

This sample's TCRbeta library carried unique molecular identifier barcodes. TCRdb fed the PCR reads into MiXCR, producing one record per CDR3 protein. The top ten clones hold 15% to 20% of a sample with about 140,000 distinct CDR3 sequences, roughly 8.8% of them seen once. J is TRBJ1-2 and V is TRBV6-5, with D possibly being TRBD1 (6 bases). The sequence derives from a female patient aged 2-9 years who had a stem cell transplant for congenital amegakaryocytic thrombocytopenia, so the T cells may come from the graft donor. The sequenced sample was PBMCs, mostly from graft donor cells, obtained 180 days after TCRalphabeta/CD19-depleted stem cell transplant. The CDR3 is CASSYIKWTATNYGYTF. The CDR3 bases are TGTGCCAGCAGTTACATTAAATGGACAGCTACTAACTATGGCTACACCTTC.